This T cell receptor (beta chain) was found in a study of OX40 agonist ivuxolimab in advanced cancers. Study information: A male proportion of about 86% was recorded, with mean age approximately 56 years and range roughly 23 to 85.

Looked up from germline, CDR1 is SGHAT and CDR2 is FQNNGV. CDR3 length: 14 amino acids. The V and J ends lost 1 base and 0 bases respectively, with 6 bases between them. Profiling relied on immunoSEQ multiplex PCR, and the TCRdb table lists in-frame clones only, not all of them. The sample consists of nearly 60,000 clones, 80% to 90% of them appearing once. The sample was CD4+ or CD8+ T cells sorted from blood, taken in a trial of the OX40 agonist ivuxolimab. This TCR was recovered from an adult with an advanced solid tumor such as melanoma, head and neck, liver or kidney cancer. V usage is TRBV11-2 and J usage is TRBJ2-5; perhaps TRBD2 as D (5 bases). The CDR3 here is CASSLAGNQETQYF. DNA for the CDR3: TGTGCCAGCAGCTTAGCGGGGAACCAAGAGACCCAGTACTTC.